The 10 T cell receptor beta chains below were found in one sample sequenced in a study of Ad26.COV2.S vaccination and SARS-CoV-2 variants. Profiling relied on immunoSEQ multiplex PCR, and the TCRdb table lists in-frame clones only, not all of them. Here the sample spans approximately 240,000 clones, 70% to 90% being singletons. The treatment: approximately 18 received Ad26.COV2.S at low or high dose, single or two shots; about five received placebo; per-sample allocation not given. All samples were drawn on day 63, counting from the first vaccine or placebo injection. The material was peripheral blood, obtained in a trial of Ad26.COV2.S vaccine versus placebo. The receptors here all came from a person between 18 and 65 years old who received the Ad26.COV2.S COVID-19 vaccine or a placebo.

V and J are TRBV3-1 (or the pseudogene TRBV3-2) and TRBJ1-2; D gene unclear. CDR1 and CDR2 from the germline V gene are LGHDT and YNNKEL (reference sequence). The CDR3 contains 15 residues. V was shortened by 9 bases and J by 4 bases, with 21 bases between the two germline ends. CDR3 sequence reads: CASGDRGFKAYGYTF. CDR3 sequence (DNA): TGTGCCAGTGGGGATCGGGGATTTAAAGCCTATGGCTACACCTTC.

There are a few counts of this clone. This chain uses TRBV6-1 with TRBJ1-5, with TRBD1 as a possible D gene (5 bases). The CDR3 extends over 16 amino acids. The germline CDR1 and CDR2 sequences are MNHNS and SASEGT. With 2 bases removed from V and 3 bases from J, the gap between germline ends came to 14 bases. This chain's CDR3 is CASSERQMGLNQPQHF. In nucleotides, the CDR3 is TGTGCCAGCAGTGAAAGACAGATGGGACTCAATCAGCCCCAGCATTTT.

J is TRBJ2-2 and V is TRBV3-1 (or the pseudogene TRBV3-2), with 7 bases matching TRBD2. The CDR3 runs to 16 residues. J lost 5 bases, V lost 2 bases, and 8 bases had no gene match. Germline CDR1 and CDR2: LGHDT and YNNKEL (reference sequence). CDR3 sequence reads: CASSQHGRERTGELFF. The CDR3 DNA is TGTGCCAGCAGCCAACATGGGAGGGAACGGACCGGGGAGCTGTTTTTT.

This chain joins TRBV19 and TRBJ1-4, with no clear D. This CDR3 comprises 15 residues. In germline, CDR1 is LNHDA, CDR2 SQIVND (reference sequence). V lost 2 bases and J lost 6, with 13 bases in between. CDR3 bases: TGTGCCAGTAGTATACAAGGTACGCGGGATGAAAAACTGTTTTTT. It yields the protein CASSIQGTRDEKLFF.

DNA of the CDR3: TGTGCCAGCAGTTTAGTGGTAGCAGGGGATTACGAGCAGTACTTC. The encoded protein is CASSLVVAGDYEQYF. The V call is TRBV28, the J call TRBJ2-7, with D possibly being TRBD1 (6 bases). The CDR3 length is 15 residues. The V gene's germline CDR1 is MDHEN and CDR2 SYDVKM. Trimming took off 2 bases at V and 4 bases at J, with 15 bases between the two ends.

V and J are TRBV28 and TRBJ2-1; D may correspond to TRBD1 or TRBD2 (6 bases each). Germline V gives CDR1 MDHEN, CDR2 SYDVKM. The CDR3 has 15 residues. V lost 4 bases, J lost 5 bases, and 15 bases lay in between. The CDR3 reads CASSSGGPKNNEQFF. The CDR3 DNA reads TGTGCCAGCAGTTCTGGGGGGCCTAAAAACAATGAGCAGTTCTTC.

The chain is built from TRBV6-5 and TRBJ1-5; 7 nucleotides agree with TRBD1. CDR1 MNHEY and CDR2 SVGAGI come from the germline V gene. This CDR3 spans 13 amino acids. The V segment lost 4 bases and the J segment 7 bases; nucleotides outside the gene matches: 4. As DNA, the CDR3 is TGTGCCAGCAGTTTACAGGGGAAACAGCCCCAGCATTTT. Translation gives CASSLQGKQPQHF.

CDR3: CASSRTGSSYGYTF. The CDR3 coding sequence is TGTGCCAGCAGTAGGACAGGGTCTAGCTATGGCTACACCTTC. The chain links TRBV2 to TRBJ1-2; TRBD1 matches at 8 bases. Germline V gene sequence: CDR1 SNHLY, CDR2 FYNNEI. The V gene end was trimmed by 5 bases and the J gene end by 4 bases; junction bases not matched to a gene: 6. The CDR3 extends over 14 amino acids.

The CDR3 nucleotides are TGTGCCAGCAGCTTATTGGAAAAACTGTTTTTT. Its protein is CASSLLEKLFF. The V gene is TRBV7-9, the J gene TRBJ1-4; the D is unclear. V was clipped by 2 bases and J by 8 bases, with 3 bases between them. Per the germline V gene, CDR1 is SEHNR and CDR2 is FQNEAQ (reference sequence). This CDR3 comprises 11 residues.

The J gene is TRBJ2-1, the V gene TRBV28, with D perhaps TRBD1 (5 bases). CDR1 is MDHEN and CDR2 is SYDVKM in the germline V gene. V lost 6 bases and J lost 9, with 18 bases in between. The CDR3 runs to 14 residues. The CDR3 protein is CASSPPEIRGEQFF. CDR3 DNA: TGTGCCAGCAGCCCTCCAGAAATAAGGGGTGAGCAGTTCTTC.